The 3 T cell receptor beta chains below all came from one sample that was sequenced in a study of shared clonotypes between healthy human individuals. Using immunoSEQ multiplex PCR, the repertoire was profiled, and TCRdb retains in-frame clones only, with some absent. Of about 680,000 clones in the sample, 74% are singletons; the top ten hold more than 1.5%. The sample comprised memory CD4+ T cells sorted from blood. Described subset: CD45RA-negative fraction. The receptors originated from a woman aged 30 to 39 in good health.

This clone was picked up a small number of times. The rearrangement joins TRBV6-5 to TRBJ2-7, with a possible D match to TRBD1 (7 bases). The CDR3 runs to 15 residues. Trimming pared 0 bases from V and 6 bases from J, leaving 15 bases between. The germline V gene has CDR1 MNHEY and CDR2 SVGAGI. CDR3 sequence (DNA): TGTGCCAGCAGTTACTCTGGAGGGCAGGGGGGCGAGCAGTACTTC. This codes for CASSYSGGQGGEQYF.

The chain has TRBV7-9 and TRBJ1-1; D is ambiguous. CDR1 is SEHNR and CDR2 is FQNEAQ in the germline V gene (reference sequence). The length of the CDR3 is 11 residues. With 6 bases removed from V and 10 bases from J, the gap between germline ends came to 12 bases. CDR3 nucleotides: TGTGCCAGCAGAGCCGGGCCTGTAGCTTTCTTT. Translation gives CASRAGPVAFF.

Here the CDR3 reads CSVSNTGRNTEAFF. The DNA of the CDR3 is TGCAGCGTCTCCAACACCGGGAGGAACACTGAAGCTTTCTTT. The V and J genes are TRBV29-1 and TRBJ1-1; D not certain. The CDR3 contains 14 residues. Trimming stripped 6 bases from V and 1 base from J, with 15 bases between. Germline assignment: CDR1 SQVTM and CDR2 ANQGSEA.